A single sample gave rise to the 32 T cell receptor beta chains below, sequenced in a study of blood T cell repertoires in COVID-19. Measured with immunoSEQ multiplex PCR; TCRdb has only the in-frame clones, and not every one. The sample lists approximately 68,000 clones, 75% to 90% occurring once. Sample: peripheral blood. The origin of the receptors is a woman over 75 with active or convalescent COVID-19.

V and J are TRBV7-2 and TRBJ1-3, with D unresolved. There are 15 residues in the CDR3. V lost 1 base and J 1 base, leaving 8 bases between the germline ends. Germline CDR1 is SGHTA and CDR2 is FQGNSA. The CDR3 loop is CASSLGGISGNTIYF. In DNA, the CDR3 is TGTGCCAGCAGCTTAGGCGGCATATCTGGAAACACCATATATTTT.

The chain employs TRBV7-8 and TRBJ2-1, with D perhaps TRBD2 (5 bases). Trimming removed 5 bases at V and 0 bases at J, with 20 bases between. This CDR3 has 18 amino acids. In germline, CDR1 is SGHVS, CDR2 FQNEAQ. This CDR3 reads CASSIPRGRRSSYNEQFF. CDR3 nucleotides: TGTGCCAGCAGCATCCCGAGAGGGCGAAGGAGCTCCTACAATGAGCAGTTCTTC.

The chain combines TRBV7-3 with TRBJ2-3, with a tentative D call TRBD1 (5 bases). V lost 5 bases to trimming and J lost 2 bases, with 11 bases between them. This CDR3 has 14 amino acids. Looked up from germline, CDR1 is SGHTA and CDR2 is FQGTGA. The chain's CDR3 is CASSAGQNTDTQYF. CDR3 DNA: TGTGCCAGCAGCGCAGGACAAAACACAGATACGCAGTATTTT. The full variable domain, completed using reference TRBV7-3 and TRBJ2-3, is GAGVSQTPSNKVTEKGKYVELRCDPISGHTALYWYRQSLGQGPEFLIYFQGTGAADDSGLPNDRFFAVRPEGSVSTLKIQRTERGDSAVYLCASSAGQNTDTQYFGPGTRLTVL.

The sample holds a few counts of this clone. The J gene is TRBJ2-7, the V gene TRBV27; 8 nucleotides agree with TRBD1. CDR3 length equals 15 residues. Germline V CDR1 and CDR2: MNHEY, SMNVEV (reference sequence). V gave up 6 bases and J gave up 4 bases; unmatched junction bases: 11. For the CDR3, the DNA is TGTGCCAGCAGACCCCGGGACAGGTCTCTGTACGAGCAGTACTTC. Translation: CASRPRDRSLYEQYF.

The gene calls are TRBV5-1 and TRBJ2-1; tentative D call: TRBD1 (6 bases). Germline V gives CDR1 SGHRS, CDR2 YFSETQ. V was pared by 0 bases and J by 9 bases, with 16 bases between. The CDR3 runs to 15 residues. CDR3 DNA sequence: TGCGCCAGCAGCTTGGGGGACAAGACTCGAGGTGAGCAGTTCTTC. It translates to CASSLGDKTRGEQFF.

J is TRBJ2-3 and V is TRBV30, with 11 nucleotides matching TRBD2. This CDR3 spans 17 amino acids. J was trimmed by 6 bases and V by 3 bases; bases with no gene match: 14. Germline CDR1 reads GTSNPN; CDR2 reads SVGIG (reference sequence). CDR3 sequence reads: CAWSARSLAGGGDTQYF. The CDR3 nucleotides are TGTGCCTGGAGCGCCCGGTCTCTAGCGGGGGGTGGGGATACGCAGTATTTT.

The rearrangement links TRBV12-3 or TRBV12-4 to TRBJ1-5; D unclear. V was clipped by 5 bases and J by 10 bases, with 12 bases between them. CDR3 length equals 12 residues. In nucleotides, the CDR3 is TGTGCCAGCAGTCCCGGCCGGGGTCCCCAGCATTTT. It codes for CASSPGRGPQHF.

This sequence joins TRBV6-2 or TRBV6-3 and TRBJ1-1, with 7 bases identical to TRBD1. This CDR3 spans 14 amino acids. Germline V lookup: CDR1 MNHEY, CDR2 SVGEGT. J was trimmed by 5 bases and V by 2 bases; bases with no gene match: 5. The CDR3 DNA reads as TGTGCCAGCAGTTACAGGGGGCCGGTAACTGAAGCTTTCTTT. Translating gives CASSYRGPVTEAFF.

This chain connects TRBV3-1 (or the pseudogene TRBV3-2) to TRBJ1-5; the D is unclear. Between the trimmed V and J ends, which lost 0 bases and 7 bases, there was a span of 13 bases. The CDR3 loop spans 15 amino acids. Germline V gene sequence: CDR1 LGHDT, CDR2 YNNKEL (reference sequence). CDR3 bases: TGTGCCAGCAGCCAAGATTTGGTACCGGGGCAGCCCCAGCATTTT. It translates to CASSQDLVPGQPQHF.

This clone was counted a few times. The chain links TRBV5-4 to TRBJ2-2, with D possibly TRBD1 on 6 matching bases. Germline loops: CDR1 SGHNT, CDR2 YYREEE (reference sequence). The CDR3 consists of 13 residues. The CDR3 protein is CGCLGGPTGELFF. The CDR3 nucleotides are TGTGGTTGTCTAGGGGGACCCACCGGGGAGCTGTTTTTT.

The CDR3 nucleotides are TGTGCCAGCCGACCACAGGGCGGGAGCTCCTACAATGAGCAGTTCTTC. Translating gives CASRPQGGSSYNEQFF. The rearrangement joins TRBV19 to TRBJ2-1; possible D gene TRBD2, 7 bases. The CDR3 has 16 residues. Deletions cut 9 bases from V and 0 bases from J, with 18 bases between. Germline CDR1 is LNHDA and CDR2 is SQIVND (reference sequence).

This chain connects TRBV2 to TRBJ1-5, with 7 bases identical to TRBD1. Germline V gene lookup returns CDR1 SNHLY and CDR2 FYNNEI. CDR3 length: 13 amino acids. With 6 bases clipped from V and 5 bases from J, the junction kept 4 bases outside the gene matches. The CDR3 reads CASRVQGHQPQHF. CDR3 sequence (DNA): TGTGCCAGCAGAGTACAGGGGCATCAGCCCCAGCATTTT.

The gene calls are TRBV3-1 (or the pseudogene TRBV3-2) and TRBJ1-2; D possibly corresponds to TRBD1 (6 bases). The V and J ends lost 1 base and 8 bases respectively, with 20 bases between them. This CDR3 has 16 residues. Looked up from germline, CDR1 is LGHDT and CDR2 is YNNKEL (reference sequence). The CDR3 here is CASSQGGHRAIRGYTF. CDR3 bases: TGTGCCAGCAGCCAAGGAGGACACAGGGCTATTCGAGGCTACACCTTC.

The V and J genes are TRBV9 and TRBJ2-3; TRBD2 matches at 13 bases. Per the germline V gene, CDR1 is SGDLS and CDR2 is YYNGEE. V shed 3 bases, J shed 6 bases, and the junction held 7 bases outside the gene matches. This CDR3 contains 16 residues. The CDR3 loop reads CASSARTSGGWDTQYF. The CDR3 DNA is TGTGCCAGCAGCGCCAGGACTAGCGGGGGATGGGATACGCAGTATTTT.

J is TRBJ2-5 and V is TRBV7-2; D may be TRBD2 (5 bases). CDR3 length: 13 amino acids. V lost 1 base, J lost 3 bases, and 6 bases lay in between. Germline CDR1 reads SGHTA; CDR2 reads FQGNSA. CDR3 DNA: TGTGCCAGCAGCTTAGGACTAAAAGAGACCCAGTACTTC. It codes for CASSLGLKETQYF.

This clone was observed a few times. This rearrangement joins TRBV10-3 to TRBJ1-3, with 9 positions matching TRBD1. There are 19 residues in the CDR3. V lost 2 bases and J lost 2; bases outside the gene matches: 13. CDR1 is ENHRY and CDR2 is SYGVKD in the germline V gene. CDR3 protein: CAISEEGQGPVGPGNTIYF. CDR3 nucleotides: TGTGCCATCAGTGAGGAGGGACAGGGCCCCGTGGGACCTGGAAACACCATATATTTT.

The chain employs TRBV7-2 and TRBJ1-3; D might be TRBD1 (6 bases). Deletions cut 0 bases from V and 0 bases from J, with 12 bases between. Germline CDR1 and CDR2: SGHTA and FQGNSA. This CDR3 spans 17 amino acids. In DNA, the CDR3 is TGTGCCAGCAGCTTAGCCGGGGTACAGGGCTCTGGAAACACCATATATTTT. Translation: CASSLAGVQGSGNTIYF.

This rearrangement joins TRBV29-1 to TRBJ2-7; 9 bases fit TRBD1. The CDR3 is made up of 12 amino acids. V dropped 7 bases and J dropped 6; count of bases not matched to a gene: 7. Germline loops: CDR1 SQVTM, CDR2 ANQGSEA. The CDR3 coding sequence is TGCAGCGACTCAGACAGGGGGGGCGAGCAGTACTTC. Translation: CSDSDRGGEQYF.

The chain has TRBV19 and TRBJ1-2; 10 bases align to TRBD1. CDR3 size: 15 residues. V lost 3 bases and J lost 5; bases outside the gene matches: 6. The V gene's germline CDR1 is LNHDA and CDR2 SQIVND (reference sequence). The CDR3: CASSIPRGQGYGYTF. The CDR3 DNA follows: TGTGCCAGTAGTATTCCCCGGGGACAGGGGTATGGCTACACCTTC.

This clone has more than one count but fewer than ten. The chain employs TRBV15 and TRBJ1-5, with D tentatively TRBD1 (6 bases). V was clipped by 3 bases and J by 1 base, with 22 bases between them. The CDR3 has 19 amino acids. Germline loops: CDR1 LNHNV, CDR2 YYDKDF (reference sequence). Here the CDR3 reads CATSSLRDTILISNQPQHF. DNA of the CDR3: TGTGCCACCAGCAGTCTCCGGGACACCATCCTAATAAGCAATCAGCCCCAGCATTTT.

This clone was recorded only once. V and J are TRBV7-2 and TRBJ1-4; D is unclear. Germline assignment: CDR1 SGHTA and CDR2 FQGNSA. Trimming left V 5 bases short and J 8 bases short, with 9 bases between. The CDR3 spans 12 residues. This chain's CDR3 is CASSLLEEKLFF. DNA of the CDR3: TGTGCCAGCAGCCTCCTCGAGGAAAAACTGTTTTTT.

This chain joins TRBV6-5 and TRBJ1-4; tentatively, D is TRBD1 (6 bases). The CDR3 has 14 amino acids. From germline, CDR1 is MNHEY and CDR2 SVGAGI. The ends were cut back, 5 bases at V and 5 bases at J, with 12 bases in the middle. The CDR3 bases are TGTGCCAGCAGTACCGGACAGCCAAATGAAAAACTGTTTTTT. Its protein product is CASSTGQPNEKLFF.

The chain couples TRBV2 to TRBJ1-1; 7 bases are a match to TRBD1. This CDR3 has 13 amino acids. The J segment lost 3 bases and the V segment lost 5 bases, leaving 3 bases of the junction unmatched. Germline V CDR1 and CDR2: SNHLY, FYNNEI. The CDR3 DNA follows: TGTGCCAGCAGTTTACAGGGGCACACTGAAGCTTTCTTT. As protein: CASSLQGHTEAFF.

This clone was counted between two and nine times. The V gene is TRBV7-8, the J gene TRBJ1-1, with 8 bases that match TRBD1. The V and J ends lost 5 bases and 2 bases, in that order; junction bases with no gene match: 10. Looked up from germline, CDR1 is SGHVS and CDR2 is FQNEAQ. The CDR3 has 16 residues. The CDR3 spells CASSPDRVRINTEAFF. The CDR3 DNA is TGTGCCAGCAGCCCGGACAGGGTCAGGATTAACACTGAAGCTTTCTTT.

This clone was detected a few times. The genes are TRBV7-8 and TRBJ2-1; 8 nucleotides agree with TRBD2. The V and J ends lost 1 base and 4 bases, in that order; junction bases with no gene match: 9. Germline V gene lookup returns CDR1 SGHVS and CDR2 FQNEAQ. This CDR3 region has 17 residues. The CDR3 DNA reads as TGTGCCAGCAGCTTAGGGGGGTTAGCGGGGTCATACAATGAGCAGTTCTTC. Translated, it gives CASSLGGLAGSYNEQFF.

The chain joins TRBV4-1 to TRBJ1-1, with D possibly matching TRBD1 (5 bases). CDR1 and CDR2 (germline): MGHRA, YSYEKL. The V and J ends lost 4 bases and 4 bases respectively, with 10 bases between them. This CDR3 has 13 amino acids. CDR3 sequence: CASSPWGGTEAFF. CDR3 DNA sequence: TGCGCCAGCAGCCCCTGGGGGGGCACTGAAGCTTTCTTT.

The CDR3: CASSPRGEQFF. The CDR3 DNA follows: TGTGCCAGCAGCCCTCGGGGGGAGCAGTTCTTC. V usage is TRBV6-6 and J usage is TRBJ2-1, with D tentatively TRBD2 (6 bases). The CDR3 contains 11 residues. Germline V gives CDR1 MNHNY, CDR2 SVGAGI (reference sequence). The V end lost 6 bases, the J end lost 10 bases, and 10 bases lay between the germline ends.

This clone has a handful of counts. CDR3 DNA sequence: TGTGCCAGCAGTTACTCGATTGCGGGGCCCTATACGCAGTATTTT. This codes for CASSYSIAGPYTQYF. The J gene is TRBJ2-3, the V gene TRBV6-5, with D perhaps matching TRBD2 (6 bases). Germline assignment: CDR1 MNHEY and CDR2 SVGAGI. This CDR3 is built from 15 residues. V shed 0 bases and J shed 7 bases, with 14 bases lying between them.

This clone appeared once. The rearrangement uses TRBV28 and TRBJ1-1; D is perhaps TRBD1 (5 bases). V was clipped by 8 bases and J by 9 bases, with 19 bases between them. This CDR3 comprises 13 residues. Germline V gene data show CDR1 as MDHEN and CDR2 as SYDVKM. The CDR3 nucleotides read TGTGCCAGCTACCGTGTTCAGACAGAAAAAGCTTTCTTT. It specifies CASYRVQTEKAFF.

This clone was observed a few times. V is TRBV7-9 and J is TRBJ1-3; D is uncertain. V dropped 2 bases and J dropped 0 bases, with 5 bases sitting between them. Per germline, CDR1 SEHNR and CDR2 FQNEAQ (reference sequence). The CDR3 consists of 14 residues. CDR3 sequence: CASSLLNSGNTIYF. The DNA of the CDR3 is TGTGCCAGCAGCTTACTTAACTCTGGAAACACCATATATTTT.

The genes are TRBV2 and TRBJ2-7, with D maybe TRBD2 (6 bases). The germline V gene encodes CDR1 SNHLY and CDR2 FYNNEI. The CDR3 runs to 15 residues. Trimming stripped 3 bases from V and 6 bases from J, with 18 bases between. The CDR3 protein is CASSEGGPSRPEQYF. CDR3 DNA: TGTGCCAGCAGTGAGGGGGGACCTTCGCGACCCGAGCAGTACTTC. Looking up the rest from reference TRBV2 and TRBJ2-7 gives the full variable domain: EPEVTQTPSHQVTQMGQEVILRCVPISNHLYFYWYRQILGQKVEFLVSFYNNEISEKSEIFDDQFSVERPDGSNFTLKIRSTKLEDSAMYFCASSEGGPSRPEQYFGPGTRLTVT.

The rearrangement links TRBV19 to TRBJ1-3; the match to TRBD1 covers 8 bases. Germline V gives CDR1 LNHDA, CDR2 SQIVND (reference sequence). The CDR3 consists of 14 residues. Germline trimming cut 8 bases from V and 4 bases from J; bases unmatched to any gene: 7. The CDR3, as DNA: TGTGCCAGTTTACAGGGGGTAGCCGGAAACACCATATATTTT. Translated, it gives CASLQGVAGNTIYF.